Below are 17 T cell receptor beta chains sequenced from a single sample in a study of T-cell reconstitution after alpha-beta-depleted transplantation in children. Unique molecular identifiers were used to barcode this TCRbeta library. TCRdb recomputed calls from the PCR reads with MiXCR, one row per CDR3 protein. Of about 310,000 distinct CDR3 sequences listed, around 25% are singletons. The sequenced sample was PBMCs, mostly from graft donor cells, obtained 180 days after TCRalphabeta/CD19-depleted stem cell transplant. The source is a male patient between 10 and 17 years old who had a stem cell transplant for acute lymphoblastic leukemia, so the T cells may come from the graft donor.

The table lists this clonotype with a few counts. V usage is TRBV7-2 and J usage is TRBJ2-7; no definite D call. Germline CDR1 is SGHTA and CDR2 is FQGNSA. Trimming removed 5 bases from V and 4 bases from J, with 12 bases in between. The CDR3 runs to 13 residues. The CDR3 nucleotides are TGTGCCAGCAGCCTCGACCCTCGTTACGAGCAGTACTTC. It translates to CASSLDPRYEQYF.

The V and J genes are TRBV9 and TRBJ2-5; D is unclear. V was shortened by 0 bases and J by 4 bases, with 13 bases between the two germline ends. This CDR3 region has 15 residues. CDR1 and CDR2 (germline): SGDLS, YYNGEE. CDR3 sequence: CASSVVGMDAETQYF. The CDR3 DNA sequence: TGTGCCAGCAGCGTAGTAGGGATGGATGCAGAGACCCAGTACTTC.

This clonotype occurred many times. V usage is TRBV7-9 and J usage is TRBJ1-5, with D maybe TRBD1 (6 bases). V was trimmed by 1 base and J by 7 bases, leaving 20 bases between them. The CDR3 covers 17 residues. Germline CDR1 reads SEHNR; CDR2 reads FQNEAQ (reference sequence). Here the CDR3 reads CASSLVLTGPREQPQHF. DNA for the CDR3: TGTGCCAGCAGCTTAGTTCTGACAGGCCCCAGGGAACAGCCCCAGCATTTT.

This clonotype was observed a handful of times. V usage is TRBV29-1 and J usage is TRBJ1-2, with no clear D. Germline values: CDR1 SQVTM, CDR2 ANQGSEA. The germline V and J ends were trimmed by 6 bases and 4 bases, with 9 bases remaining between them. CDR3 length: 11 residues. CDR3 nucleotide sequence: TGCAGCGTCTATCTAGGCTATGGCTACACCTTC. Its translation is CSVYLGYGYTF.

This rearrangement joins TRBV7-9 to TRBJ2-2; D unclear. Germline V lookup: CDR1 SEHNR, CDR2 FQNEAQ (reference sequence). V lost 5 bases to trimming and J lost 3 bases, with 19 bases between them. CDR3 size: 17 residues. CDR3 loop: CASSVRDWGLDTGELFF. In DNA, the CDR3 is TGTGCCAGCAGCGTGAGAGACTGGGGTCTGGACACCGGGGAGCTGTTTTTT. Complete variable domain (other parts from reference TRBV7-9 and TRBJ2-2): DTGVSQNPRHKITKRGQNVTFRCDPISEHNRLYWYRQTLGQGPEFLTYFQNEAQLEKSRLLSDRFSAERPKGSFSTLEIQRTEQGDSAMYLCASSVRDWGLDTGELFFGEGSRLTVL.

In nucleotides, the CDR3 is TGTGCCAGCGGATCTCAGGGGTCCCTCTACTACAATGAGCAGTTCTTC. It specifies CASGSQGSLYYNEQFF. The chain has TRBV12-3 or TRBV12-4 and TRBJ2-1; D may be TRBD1 (6 bases). V dropped 8 bases and J dropped 3 bases, with 20 bases sitting between them. The length of the CDR3 is 16 residues.

This clonotype was counted a few times. The rearrangement joins TRBV7-9 to TRBJ2-5; D might be TRBD2 (5 bases). The CDR3 totals 12 residues. Trimming cost V 6 bases and J 12 bases, with 17 bases left between them. Germline CDR1 SEHNR, CDR2 FQNEAQ (reference sequence). CDR3 DNA sequence: TGTGCCAGCAGAACTAGTGGGTCGGTTAAGTACTTC. Protein product: CASRTSGSVKYF.

This sequence joins TRBV20-1 and TRBJ1-5, with D possibly being TRBD1 (5 bases). Germline V gene sequence: CDR1 DFQATT, CDR2 SNEGSKA (reference sequence). The CDR3 sequence is 14 residues long. Deletions cut 0 bases from V and 1 base from J, with 7 bases between. The CDR3 is CSARDGGSNQPQHF. CDR3 bases: TGCAGTGCTAGAGATGGGGGAAGCAATCAGCCCCAGCATTTT.

This clonotype was seen just once. This chain uses TRBV4-1 with TRBJ2-7; 7 nucleotides match TRBD1. CDR1 is MGHRA and CDR2 is YSYEKL in the germline V gene. The CDR3 consists of 16 residues. Unmatched junction bases numbered 13, after V lost 4 bases and J lost 4 bases. Here the CDR3 DNA reads TGCGCCAGCAGCCCCTTCCCAAGGGGGCATAGATACGAGCAGTACTTC. This translates into CASSPFPRGHRYEQYF.

This clonotype came up a few times. The chain couples TRBV12-3 or TRBV12-4 to TRBJ1-2; the D is unclear. Trimming left V 4 bases short and J 4 bases short, with 16 bases between. The CDR3 is 15 residues long. DNA for the CDR3: TGTGCCAGCAGTTCTCCGGACCTAGCCTCCTATGGCTACACCTTC. This encodes CASSSPDLASYGYTF.

CDR3 sequence (DNA): TGCGCCAGCAGCTTGGAACTCTCTTTGGATACGCAGTATTTT. Translating it yields CASSLELSLDTQYF. The chain uses TRBV5-1 and TRBJ2-3, with D uncertain. Germline values: CDR1 SGHRS, CDR2 YFSETQ. CDR3 length: 14 amino acids. V was cut by 0 bases and J by 6 bases, with 11 bases left in between. The full variable domain, its missing parts supplied by reference TRBV5-1 and TRBJ2-3, is KAGVTQTPRYLIKTRGQQVTLSCSPISGHRSVSWYQQTPGQGLQFLFEYFSETQRNKGNFPGRFSGRQFSNSRSEMNVSTLELGDSALYLCASSLELSLDTQYFGPGTRLTVL.

The rearrangement links TRBV7-8 to TRBJ2-2; unclear D gene. Germline CDR1 and CDR2: SGHVS and FQNEAQ. Trimming removed 8 bases at V and 4 bases at J, with 11 bases between. CDR3 length equals 13 residues. The CDR3: CASSRSPTGELFF. In DNA form, the CDR3 reads TGTGCCAGCTCGAGATCCCCCACCGGGGAGCTGTTTTTT.

The chain employs TRBV6-5 and TRBJ2-5; D remains unclear. V lost 2 bases and J 8 bases, leaving 15 bases between the germline ends. The V gene's germline CDR1 is MNHEY and CDR2 SVGAGI. The CDR3 is made up of 14 amino acids. CDR3 loop: CASSYRVTKRTQYF. The CDR3 DNA follows: TGTGCCAGCAGTTACAGGGTAACCAAGAGAACCCAGTACTTC.

Only a few counts were recorded for this clonotype. The chain recombines TRBV10-3 with TRBJ2-7; TRBD1 agrees at 7 bases. The CDR3 contains 15 residues. Losses at the gene ends were 10 bases for V and 2 bases for J; bases not matched to a gene: 14. Germline loops: CDR1 ENHRY, CDR2 SYGVKD. The CDR3 is CATWNRGLRTYEQYF. CDR3 in DNA: TGTGCCACCTGGAACAGGGGATTGAGAACCTACGAGCAGTACTTC.

This clonotype has only one observation. The chain uses TRBV7-9 and TRBJ1-2, with a tentative D call TRBD1 (5 bases). CDR1 is SEHNR and CDR2 is FQNEAQ in the germline V gene (reference sequence). V was cut by 5 bases and J by 1 base, with 20 bases left in between. This CDR3 is built from 17 residues. The CDR3 spells CASSLVSRRGNNYGYTF. The CDR3, as DNA: TGTGCCAGCAGCCTCGTTAGTCGGAGGGGAAATAACTATGGCTACACCTTC.

The chain employs TRBV25-1 and TRBJ2-1; no clear D gene. Germline loops: CDR1 MGHDK, CDR2 SYGVNS. Trimming shortened V by 2 bases and J by 9 bases, and 8 bases separated the two germline ends. The CDR3 spans 12 residues. The DNA of the CDR3 is TGTGCCAGCAGTGAAACGGGTGGTGAGCAGTTCTTC. It yields the protein CASSETGGEQFF.

V and J are TRBV6-5 and TRBJ2-3; 9 bases map to TRBD1. Germline loops: CDR1 MNHEY, CDR2 SVGAGI. Trimming removed 9 bases from V and 5 bases from J; junction bases left unmatched: 12. The CDR3 is 15 residues long. The chain's CDR3 is CASRVDRGDRDTQYF. CDR3 DNA: TGTGCCAGTAGGGTGGACAGGGGCGATAGAGATACGCAGTATTTT.